A single sample is the source of the 19 T cell receptor beta chains below, sequenced in a study of blood T cell repertoires in COVID-19. The repertoire was sequenced with immunoSEQ multiplex PCR; TCRdb's copy has only in-frame clones and lacks some. The top ten hold around 4.8% of the sample, which has under 250,000 clones, roughly 90% seen once. Sequencing was performed on peripheral blood. The source is a middle-aged woman with acute or convalescent COVID-19.

The rearrangement joins TRBV6-5 to TRBJ2-3; D is unclear. V shed 0 bases and J shed 8 bases, with 6 bases lying between them. This CDR3 comprises 12 residues. Germline CDR1 is MNHEY and CDR2 is SVGAGI. Here the CDR3 DNA reads TGTGCCAGCAGTTACTCGACGGGTACGCAGTATTTT. Its translation is CASSYSTGTQYF.

The J gene is TRBJ2-5, the V gene TRBV4-2, with TRBD2 identical over 8 bases. CDR1 and CDR2 from the germline V gene are LGHNA and YNFKEQ. Unmatched junction bases numbered 7, after V lost 0 bases and J lost 4 bases. CDR3 size: 16 residues. In nucleotides, the CDR3 is TGTGCCAGCAGCCAAGAACGGGGGGGGAAGGGAGAGACCCAGTACTTC. Translating gives CASSQERGGKGETQYF.

The gene calls are TRBV21-1 and TRBJ1-5. TRBV21-1 is deemed a pseudogene. This CDR3 region has 13 residues. CDR3 in DNA: TGTGCCAGCAGCAAAGCGCGGGGACAGCCCCAGCATTTT. The encoded protein is CASSKARGQPQHF.

The chain recombines TRBV10-3 with TRBJ2-1; TRBD2 aligns across 13 bases. This CDR3 spans 16 amino acids. From germline, CDR1 is ENHRY and CDR2 SYGVKD. J was trimmed by 8 bases and V by 10 bases; bases with no gene match: 14. CDR3 nucleotides: TGTGCCAGCCGGACTAGCGGGGGCTTCGGTAGAGATGAGCAGTTCTTC. Translating it yields CASRTSGGFGRDEQFF.

V is TRBV10-3 and J is TRBJ1-1; D is unclear. CDR1 ENHRY and CDR2 SYGVKD come from the germline V gene. V lost 4 bases and J lost 4, with 13 bases in between. The CDR3 has 14 amino acids. CDR3 coding DNA: TGTGCCATCAGTGGGAGGGTTACTGGCACTGAAGCTTTCTTT. This gives the protein CAISGRVTGTEAFF.

The genes are TRBV2 and TRBJ2-2; the match to TRBD1 covers 7 bases. This CDR3 has 15 amino acids. Germline values: CDR1 SNHLY, CDR2 FYNNEI. With 4 bases clipped from V and 8 bases from J, the junction kept 10 bases outside the gene matches. In nucleotides, the CDR3 is TGTGCCAGCAGTGGGAGACAGGGAACAACGGGGGAGCTGTTTTTT. Its protein product is CASSGRQGTTGELFF.

The chain joins TRBV9 to TRBJ1-1; D gene uncertain. The length of the CDR3 is 14 residues. The V gene lost 3 bases and the J gene lost 1 base, with 10 bases spanning the gap. The germline V gene encodes CDR1 SGDLS and CDR2 YYNGEE. The CDR3 region has the DNA TGTGCCAGCAGCGCTACCGGTCGGAACACTGAAGCTTTCTTT. This encodes CASSATGRNTEAFF. The whole variable domain, remainder taken from reference TRBV9 and TRBJ1-1, is DSGVTQTPKHLITATGQRVTLRCSPRSGDLSVYWYQQSLDQGLQFLIQYYNGEERAKGNILERFSAQQFPDLHSELNLSSLELGDSALYFCASSATGRNTEAFFGQGTRLTVV.

This sequence joins TRBV6-2 or TRBV6-3 and TRBJ1-1; 9 nucleotides line up with TRBD1. Germline V CDR1 and CDR2: MNHEY, SVGEGT. The CDR3 is made up of 13 amino acids. V lost 5 bases and J lost 4; bases outside the gene matches: 2. The CDR3, as DNA: TGTGCCAGCAGTAGGACAGGGGCCACTGAAGCTTTCTTT. Translating it yields CASSRTGATEAFF.

This clone appeared a single time. This sequence joins TRBV7-3 and TRBJ2-1; TRBD2 might be the D (6 bases). CDR3 length: 15 residues. Germline values: CDR1 SGHTA, CDR2 FQGTGA. Trimming stripped 4 bases from V and 7 bases from J, with 17 bases between. The CDR3 loop is CASSSPSAPRNEQFF. DNA of the CDR3: TGTGCCAGCAGCTCCCCTAGCGCCCCTAGGAATGAGCAGTTCTTC.

This chain links TRBV11-2 with TRBJ1-3, with D maybe TRBD1 (5 bases). The CDR3 contains 17 residues. Trimming took 5 bases from V and 0 from J, leaving 17 bases between them. Germline CDR1 and CDR2: SGHAT and FQNNGV. The CDR3 spells CASSLLPTGHSGNTIYF. CDR3 coding DNA: TGTGCCAGCAGCCTGCTTCCCACAGGTCACTCTGGAAACACCATATATTTT.

This chain links TRBV14 with TRBJ1-1; 7 nucleotides align to TRBD1. Trimming at V came to 3 bases and at J to 7 bases, leaving 8 bases not matched to a gene. CDR1 is SGHDN and CDR2 is FVKESK in the germline V gene. The CDR3 is made up of 14 amino acids. The CDR3 DNA reads as TGTGCCAGCAGCCAGCAGACAGGGTGGGATGAAGCTTTCTTT. This codes for CASSQQTGWDEAFF.

This chain uses TRBV5-1 with TRBJ2-5, with 14 nucleotides matching TRBD2. Germline lookup yields CDR1 SGHRS and CDR2 YFSETQ. The CDR3 covers 17 residues. V shed 2 bases and J 5 bases; nucleotides not matched to a gene: 8. This chain's CDR3 is CASSLGGTSGRGETQYF. The DNA of the CDR3 is TGCGCCAGCAGCTTAGGGGGGACTAGCGGGAGAGGGGAGACCCAGTACTTC.

The CDR3 region has the DNA TGTGCCACCGGGGCGGAAGCAGATACGCAGTATTTT. Its protein is CATGAEADTQYF. The chain couples TRBV24-1 to TRBJ2-3, with D possibly being TRBD1 (5 bases). Germline V CDR1 and CDR2: KGHDR, SFDVKD. The V gene lost 9 bases and the J gene lost 4 bases, with 10 bases spanning the gap. The CDR3 loop spans 12 amino acids.

The chain recombines TRBV5-1 with TRBJ2-7; perhaps TRBD2 as D (5 bases). The V end was cut by 2 bases, the J end by 6 bases, with 9 bases between. CDR1 and CDR2 (germline): SGHRS, YFSETQ. The CDR3 contains 12 residues. CDR3 amino acids: CASSFEGGEQYV. The CDR3 bases are TGCGCCAGCAGCTTCGAGGGTGGCGAGCAGTACGTC.

V is TRBV2 and J is TRBJ1-1; D is unresolved. Germline loops: CDR1 SNHLY, CDR2 FYNNEI. This CDR3 is built from 12 residues. V was pared by 3 bases and J by 3 bases, with 5 bases between. The CDR3 region is CASSESYTEAFF. The DNA for the CDR3 is TGTGCCAGCAGTGAGTCCTACACTGAAGCTTTCTTT. Full variable domain (rest looked up from reference TRBV2 and TRBJ1-1): EPEVTQTPSHQVTQMGQEVILRCVPISNHLYFYWYRQILGQKVEFLVSFYNNEISEKSEIFDDQFSVERPDGSNFTLKIRSTKLEDSAMYFCASSESYTEAFFGQGTRLTVV.

V and J are TRBV19 and TRBJ1-3, with 8 bases that match TRBD1. The CDR3 runs to 14 residues. V was clipped by 8 bases and J by 0 bases; unmatched bases: 3. CDR1 and CDR2 (germline): LNHDA, SQIVND (reference sequence). The DNA for the CDR3 is TGTGCCAGTGGAACAGGGGGCTCTGGAAACACCATATATTTT. Translating gives CASGTGGSGNTIYF. The full variable domain, completed using reference TRBV19 and TRBJ1-3, is DGGITQSPKYLFRKEGQNVTLSCEQNLNHDAMYWYRQDPGQGLRLIYYSQIVNDFQKGDIAEGYSVSREKKESFPLTVTSAQKNPTAFYLCASGTGGSGNTIYFGEGSWLTVV.

The CDR3 DNA is TGTGCCAGCAGCTTAACAGAGGGACAGGGGCAAGCTTTCTTT. Its translation is CASSLTEGQGQAFF. The chain recombines TRBV11-1 with TRBJ1-1; 10 nucleotides match TRBD1. Unmatched junction bases numbered 6, after V lost 2 bases and J lost 9 bases. The CDR3 is made up of 14 amino acids. Germline V gene sequence: CDR1 SGHAT, CDR2 FQDESV (reference sequence).

This clone was counted a single time. The V gene is TRBV2, the J gene TRBJ2-3, with 8 bases lining up with TRBD2. From germline, CDR1 is SNHLY and CDR2 FYNNEI. The CDR3 is made up of 13 amino acids. Germline trimming cut 11 bases from V and 5 bases from J; bases unmatched to any gene: 9. CDR3 sequence: CAVGRGGLDTQYF. CDR3 in DNA: TGTGCCGTCGGTCGGGGGGGCTTAGATACGCAGTATTTT.

The V gene is TRBV5-4, the J gene TRBJ2-6; the D gene is possibly TRBD1 (5 bases). V dropped 2 bases and J dropped 0 bases, with 15 bases sitting between them. This CDR3 is 18 amino acids long. Germline V gene data show CDR1 as SGHNT and CDR2 as YYREEE (reference sequence). The CDR3 loop reads CASSLIGALASGANVLTF. The CDR3, as DNA: TGTGCCAGCAGCTTAATAGGGGCCCTCGCCTCTGGGGCCAACGTCCTGACTTTC.